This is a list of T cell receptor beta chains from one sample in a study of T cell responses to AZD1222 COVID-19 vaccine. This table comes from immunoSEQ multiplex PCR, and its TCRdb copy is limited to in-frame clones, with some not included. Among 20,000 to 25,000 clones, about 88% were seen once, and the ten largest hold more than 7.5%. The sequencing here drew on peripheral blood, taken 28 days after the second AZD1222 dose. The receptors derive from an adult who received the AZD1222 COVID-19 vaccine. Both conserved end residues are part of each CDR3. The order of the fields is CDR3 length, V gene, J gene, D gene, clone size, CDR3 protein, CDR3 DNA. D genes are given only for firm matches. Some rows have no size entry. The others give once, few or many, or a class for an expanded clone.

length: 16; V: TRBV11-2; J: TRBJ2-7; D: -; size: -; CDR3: CASSSSRYWGDYEQYF; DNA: TGTGCCAGCAGCTCCTCGCGATACTGGGGGGACTACGAGCAGTACTTC
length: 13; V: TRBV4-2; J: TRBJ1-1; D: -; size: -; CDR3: CASSQAGNTEAFF; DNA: TGTGCCAGCAGCCAAGCAGGAAACACTGAAGCTTTCTTT
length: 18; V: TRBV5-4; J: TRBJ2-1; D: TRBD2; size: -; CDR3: CASSLAGTSGSVGNEQFF; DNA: TGTGCCAGCAGCTTGGCCGGGACTAGCGGGAGTGTCGGTAATGAGCAGTTCTTC
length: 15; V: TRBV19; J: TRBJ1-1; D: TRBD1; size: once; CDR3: CASSGKGGLNTEAFF; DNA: TGTGCCAGTAGTGGAAAAGGGGGCTTGAACACTGAAGCTTTCTTT
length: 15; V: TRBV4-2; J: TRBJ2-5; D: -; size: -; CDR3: CASSQDGQLQETQYF; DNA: TGTGCCAGCAGCCAAGATGGACAGCTCCAAGAGACCCAGTACTTC
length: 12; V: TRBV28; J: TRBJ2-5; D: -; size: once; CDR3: CASSRDQETQYF; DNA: TGTGCCAGCAGCCGGGACCAAGAGACCCAGTACTTC
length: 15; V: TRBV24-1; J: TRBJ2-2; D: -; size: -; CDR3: CATSDPPRWGRELFF; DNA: TGTGCCACCAGTGATCCGCCCCGCTGGGGGCGGGAGCTGTTTTTT
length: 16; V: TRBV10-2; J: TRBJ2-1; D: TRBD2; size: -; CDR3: CASTRGLAEGDNEQFF; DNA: TGCGCCAGCACCCGGGGACTAGCGGAGGGGGACAATGAGCAGTTCTTC
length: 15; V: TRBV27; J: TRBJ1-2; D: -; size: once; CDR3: CASRGPGFFNYGYTF; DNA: TGTGCCAGCAGGGGACCAGGGTTTTTTAACTATGGCTACACCTTC
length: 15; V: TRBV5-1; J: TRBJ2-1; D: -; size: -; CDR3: CASSLAPGLYNEQFF; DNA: TGCGCCAGCAGCTTGGCCCCGGGACTGTACAATGAGCAGTTCTTC
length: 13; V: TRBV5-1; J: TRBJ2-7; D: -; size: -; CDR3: CASTLFGWGEQYF; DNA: TGCGCCAGCACCCTTTTCGGGTGGGGCGAGCAGTACTTC
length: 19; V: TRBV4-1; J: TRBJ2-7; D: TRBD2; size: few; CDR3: CASSQHGEGSGGRAYEQYF; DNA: TGCGCCAGCAGCCAACATGGTGAGGGTTCTGGCGGGAGGGCCTACGAGCAGTACTTC
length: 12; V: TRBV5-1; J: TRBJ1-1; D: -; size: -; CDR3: CASSYWGTEAFF; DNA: TGCGCCAGCAGCTACTGGGGCACTGAAGCTTTCTTT
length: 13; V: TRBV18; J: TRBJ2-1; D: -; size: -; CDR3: CASSPSGTNEQFF; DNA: TGTGCCAGCTCACCTTCAGGGACCAATGAGCAGTTCTTC
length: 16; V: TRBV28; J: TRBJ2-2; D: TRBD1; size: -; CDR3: CASSQGQGAVTGELFF; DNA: TGTGCCAGCAGTCAGGGACAGGGGGCAGTCACCGGGGAGCTGTTTTTT
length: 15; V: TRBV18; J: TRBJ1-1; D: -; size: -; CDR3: CASSPPRGLNTEAFF; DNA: TGTGCCAGCTCACCTCCCAGGGGTTTGAACACTGAAGCTTTCTTT
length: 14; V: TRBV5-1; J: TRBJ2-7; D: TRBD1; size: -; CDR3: CASSLGQGSDEQYF; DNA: TGCGCCAGCAGCTTGGGACAGGGGTCTGACGAGCAGTACTTC
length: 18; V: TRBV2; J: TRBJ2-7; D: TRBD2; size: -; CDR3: CASRAQGLAGGPNYEQYF; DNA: TGTGCCAGCAGAGCTCAGGGACTAGCGGGGGGGCCGAACTACGAGCAGTACTTC
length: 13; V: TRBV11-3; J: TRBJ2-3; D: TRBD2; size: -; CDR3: CASSQREVDTQYF; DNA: TGTGCCAGCAGCCAACGGGAGGTAGATACGCAGTATTTT